Listed below are T cell receptor beta chains from one sample, sequenced in a study of human T cells and chemical hapten exposure. TCRdb re-called the RACE reads with MiXCR, one entry per CDR3 protein. The sample consists of around 65,000 distinct CDR3 sequences, roughly 6.6% of them appearing once. Sequenced: whole blood. The receptors derive from a female donor in good health. Some clones in this sample may be carry-over from other donors' samples. Each CDR3 is given with its conserved first and last residue. The D gene is left open where the match is weak. Size values are once, few and many counts, or a class for expanded clones, and some rows have none.

j_gene | d_gene | v_gene | abundance | CDR3nt | CDR3aa
TRBJ2-7 | TRBD2 | TRBV12-3/TRBV12-4 | few | TGTGCCAGCAGCCCCTTGGCGAGCGGGAGTTACGAGCAGTACTTC | CASSPLASGSYEQYF
TRBJ2-5 | . | TRBV7-9 | many | TGTGCCACCTCAGTAGCACAAGAGACCCAGTACTTC | CATSVAQETQYF
TRBJ1-6 | . | TRBV29-1 | many | TGCAGCGTTGCCCAAAGGGCTAATTCACCCCTCCACTTT | CSVAQRANSPLHF
TRBJ1-3 | . | TRBV20-1 | many | TGCAGTGCTAGAGAAACGGGAAAGCGCTCTGGAAACACCATATATTTT | CSARETGKRSGNTIYF
TRBJ1-2 | . | TRBV2 | many | TGTGCCAGCAGTGAGACTGCTAACTATGGCTACACCTTC | CASSETANYGYTF
TRBJ2-3 | TRBD2 | TRBV13 | . | TGTGCCAGCAGCCGAGGACTAGCGGTCACAGATACGCAGTATTTT | CASSRGLAVTDTQYF
TRBJ1-4 | . | TRBV20-1 | many | TGCAGTGCTAGGGGGACGGGAAATGAAAAACTGTTTTTT | CSARGTGNEKLFF
TRBJ1-6 | . | TRBV2 | few | TGTGCCAGCAGTGGCCGGAGTAGCTCCTATAATTCACCCCTCCACTTT | CASSGRSSSYNSPLHF
TRBJ1-4 | . | TRBV4-2 | . | TGTGCCAGCAGCCAAGTCGTATCCACTAATGAAAAACTGTTTTTT | CASSQVVSTNEKLFF
TRBJ2-3 | TRBD2 | TRBV12-3/TRBV12-4 | many | TGTGCCAGCAGTTTAGCGCGGGGTAGCGGGAGAGGAGGCGGCACAGATACGCAGTATTTT | CASSLARGSGRGGGTDTQYF
TRBJ2-7 | . | TRBV28 | many | TGTGCCAGCATGAGCACAGCCTACGAGCAGTACTTC | CASMSTAYEQYF
TRBJ2-1 | TRBD2 | TRBV28 | . | TGTGCCAGCAGTTTGATACTAGCGGGAGCCCTTGAGCAGTTCTTC | CASSLILAGALEQFF
TRBJ2-4 | TRBD1 | TRBV20-1 | . | TGCAGTGCTAGGGATGCTGGGACAGGGGGCGTTAACATTCAGTACTTC | CSARDAGTGGVNIQYF
TRBJ2-1 | . | TRBV12-3/TRBV12-4 | . | TGTGCCAGCAGTTGGGCAGGACAGAGGAATGAGCAGTTCTTC | CASSWAGQRNEQFF
TRBJ1-2 | TRBD1 | TRBV5-1 | many | TGCGCCAGCAGCTTTCCGGGACAGAATGGCTACACCTTC | CASSFPGQNGYTF
TRBJ2-5 | . | TRBV2 | . | TGTGCCAGCGGGGACGTTGGTACGGAGACCCAGTACTTC | CASGDVGTETQYF
TRBJ2-2 | . | TRBV24-1 | many | TGTGCCACCAGTGATACCCCTCGCCAAACCGGGGAGCTGTTTTTT | CATSDTPRQTGELFF
TRBJ2-7 | . | TRBV4-1 | many | TGCGCCAGCAGCCAAGGGGGACTTGGCTCCTACGAGCAGTACTTC | CASSQGGLGSYEQYF
TRBJ1-5 | . | TRBV3-1 | few | TGTGCCAGCAGCCAAGATAGCTCCACCAACAATCAGCCCCAGCATTTT | CASSQDSSTNNQPQHF
TRBJ1-5 | TRBD1 | TRBV6-5 | few | TGTGCCAGCAGTTACGGGACAGGGGGAGACCAGCCCCAGCATTTT | CASSYGTGGDQPQHF
TRBJ2-6 | . | TRBV12-3/TRBV12-4 | few | TGTGCCAGCACTTCTGGGGGCCCTATCTCTGGGGCCAACGTCCTGACTTTC | CASTSGGPISGANVLTF
TRBJ1-6 | . | TRBV14 | . | TGTGCCAGCTCGACCGAGCCCGGGGGTTCACCCCTCCACTTT | CASSTEPGGSPLHF
TRBJ1-6 | . | TRBV27 | . | TGTGCCAGCAGTTCGCGGGTCAATTCACCCCTCCACTTT | CASSSRVNSPLHF
TRBJ2-7 | TRBD1 | TRBV28 | many | TGTGCCAGCAGCCAGAACAGGGGGCGCGCCTACGAGCAGTACTTC | CASSQNRGRAYEQYF
TRBJ1-1 | TRBD1 | TRBV28 | many | TGTGCCAGCAGTGAGAAAACAGGGGTAGGCACTGAAGCTTTCTTT | CASSEKTGVGTEAFF
TRBJ2-4 | . | TRBV28 | few | TGTGCCAGCAGTTTATTAGCGGAAAACATTCAGTACTTC | CASSLLAENIQYF
TRBJ1-5 | . | TRBV15 | few | TGTGCCACCAGCAGAGCTAGGGGCTTAGAAAATCAGCCCCAGCATTTT | CATSRARGLENQPQHF
TRBJ2-1 | . | TRBV11-2 | . | TGTGCCAGCAGCTTGGCGCATGGCTCCTACAATGAGCAGTTCTTC | CASSLAHGSYNEQFF
TRBJ2-7 | . | TRBV4-2 | many | TGTGCCAGCTCTTCAGGCCTAATGGGCGAGCAGTACTTC | CASSSGLMGEQYF
TRBJ2-7 | . | TRBV2 | few | TGTGCCAGCAGTGAAGGTGGGAGTCGGTACGAGCAGTACTTC | CASSEGGSRYEQYF
TRBJ2-7 | . | TRBV20-1 | many | TGCAGTGCTAGTCAACCTAGTGGCCACTACGAGCAGTACTTC | CSASQPSGHYEQYF
TRBJ2-3 | . | TRBV14 | few | TGTGCCAGCAGCCAAGATGGGAGCGTTAGCACAGATACGCAGTATTTT | CASSQDGSVSTDTQYF
TRBJ2-3 | . | TRBV7-2 | many | TGTGCCAGCAGCTTACAAGATACGCAGTATTTT | CASSLQDTQYF
TRBJ2-7 | TRBD1 | TRBV20-1 | many | TGCAGTGCTAGAGATCCTGGACAGGGGGCTACTAGCCCCGAGCAGTACTTC | CSARDPGQGATSPEQYF
TRBJ2-3 | . | TRBV6-5 | many | TGTGCCAGCAGTTACTCCGCTGGGACCCACACAGATACGCAGTATTTT | CASSYSAGTHTDTQYF
TRBJ2-7 | TRBD1 | TRBV12-3/TRBV12-4 | many | TGTGCCAGCAGACCGGGACAGGGGGCGCGAGAGCAGTACTTC | CASRPGQGAREQYF
TRBJ2-7 | TRBD1 | TRBV12-3/TRBV12-4 | . | TGTGCCAGCAGCCCTTGGACAGGGGCTTACGAGCAGTACTTC | CASSPWTGAYEQYF
TRBJ2-5 | TRBD2 | TRBV29-1 | . | TGCAGCGTTGAAGAACTAGCGGGAGAGACCCAGTACTTC | CSVEELAGETQYF
TRBJ2-6 | . | TRBV19 | . | TGTGCCAGTAAAACAGGACTGGGGGCCAACGTCCTGACTTTC | CASKTGLGANVLTF
TRBJ1-1 | . | TRBV15 | many | TGTGCCACCAGCAGCCTACGAGGACGCCTGATTGAAGCTTTCTTT | CATSSLRGRLIEAFF
TRBJ1-1 | . | TRBV5-5 | many | TGTGCCAGCAGCCCCAGGACAGCGAACACTGAAGCTTTCTTT | CASSPRTANTEAFF
TRBJ2-7 | . | TRBV7-9 | few | TGTGCCAGCAGCGGTATAGCGGTCAGGGCATACGAGCAGTACTTC | CASSGIAVRAYEQYF
TRBJ1-5 | . | TRBV6-1 | many | TGTGCCAGCAGTGAAGAGCCCCAGCCCCAGCATTTT | CASSEEPQPQHF